This T cell receptor beta chain was found in a study of blood T cell repertoires in COVID-19. Looking at the study overall: Italy, Spain and the United States were the sources of the convalescent and acute COVID-19 samples. PBMCs, B-cell-depleted T cells, or T cells were the source of the cDNA or gDNA that made up the material.

CDR1 and CDR2 from the germline V gene are MNHEY and SVGAGI. Trimming removed 7 bases at V and 5 bases at J, with 15 bases between. The CDR3 is 13 amino acids. In the original analysis: By means of reference gene primer amplification, nucleated cell counts were estimated. The protocol was immunoSEQ multiplex PCR, while the TCRdb copy is restricted to in-frame clones and leaves out a portion. V and J calls and clone size are as listed in that table; D and trimming were resolved from the DNA. The sample includes around 170,000 clones, 85% to 90% of them seen just once. The V gene is TRBV6-5, the J gene TRBJ2-7, with a weak D call TRBD2 (6 bases). Sequenced material: peripheral blood. This TCR came from a woman under 40 with active or convalescent COVID-19. Here the CDR3 reads CASISPGLNEQYF. As DNA, the CDR3 is TGTGCCAGCATAAGCCCGGGACTGAACGAGCAGTACTTC.